These T cell receptor beta chains were read from a single sample in a study of T cell repertoires in cytomegalovirus infection. No antigen has been identified for these receptors. TCRdb passed the reads through MiXCR, listing each CDR3 protein once. The sample has approximately 590,000 distinct CDR3 sequences, 35% to 50% seen once; the top ten hold about 46%. The material was cultured PBMCs, obtained from culture after CMV antigen stimulation. The receptors originated from a human donor in good health (CMV status not recorded). Some clones in this sample may be carry-over from other donors' samples. CDR3s include the opening cysteine and the closing phenylalanine or tryptophan. Fields, in order: V gene, D gene, J gene, clone size, CDR3 DNA, CDR3 protein. A D gene is named only where the DNA matches it firmly. Expanded clones are given a class, and other clones once, few, many or no size at all.

>TRBV4-3|.|TRBJ2-1|few
TGCGCCAGCAGCCAGACGAATGAGAAGTTCTTC
CASSQTNEKFF
>TRBV7-9|.|TRBJ2-1|.
TGTGCCAGCAGCTTCAGTCTAGCGTACAATGAGCAGTTCTTC
CASSFSLAYNEQFF
>TRBV20-1|TRBD2|TRBJ2-3|.
TGCAGTGCTTCCTGGCGGAGCGGGGGGGCGGCAGATACGCAGTATTTT
CSASWRSGGAADTQYF
>TRBV7-7|.|TRBJ2-5|.
TGTGCCAGCAGCTTGAGGACGGGGAGGTCGGAGACCCAGTACTTC
CASSLRTGRSETQYF
>TRBV11-1|.|TRBJ2-7|.
TGTGCCAGCAGCTTACGGGGAAACCTCTACGAGCAGTACTTC
CASSLRGNLYEQYF
>TRBV7-2|.|TRBJ2-1|few
TGTGCCAGCAGCTCTGGACAGTTCAATGAGCAGTTCTTC
CASSSGQFNEQFF
>TRBV7-9|.|TRBJ2-7|.
TGTGCCAGCAGCTTAGTGGGGGGAGTGCAGTACTTC
CASSLVGGVQYF
>TRBV4-1|TRBD2|TRBJ2-2|.
TGTGCCAGCAGCCAAGATTGGCTAGCGGGGCTCAGGGAGCTGTTTTTT
CASSQDWLAGLRELFF
>TRBV5-4|.|TRBJ1-4|.
TGTGCCAGCAGCCGACAGGACGAAAAACTGTTTTTT
CASSRQDEKLFF
>TRBV7-2|TRBD2|TRBJ2-3|.
TGTGCCAGCAGCTTAGGGCTAGCGGGGGAGTCCGGGACGCAGTATTTT
CASSLGLAGESGTQYF
>TRBV5-4|TRBD1|TRBJ2-3|.
TGTGCCAGCAGCTTTCAGGGACAGGACACAGATACGCAGTATTTT
CASSFQGQDTDTQYF
>TRBV4-1|TRBD2|TRBJ2-3|.
TGCGCCAGCAGCCAAGGAGCGGGAGAGGCAGATACGCAGTATTTT
CASSQGAGEADTQYF
>TRBV11-2|.|TRBJ2-3|.
TGTGCCAGCTCCATTTCGGGGGAGAACACAGATACGCAGTATTTT
CASSISGENTDTQYF
>TRBV7-4|.|TRBJ2-7|.
TGTGCCAGCAGCCCGACTACCCGCTCCTACGAGCAGTACTTC
CASSPTTRSYEQYF
>TRBV7-8|TRBD2|TRBJ2-1|many
TGTGCCAGCAGAGTACAGCGGGAGAATGAGCAGTTCTTC
CASRVQRENEQFF
>TRBV7-6|.|TRBJ1-1|few
TGTGCCAGCAGCTTACGGCAGGTTCTGAACACTGAAGCTTTCTTT
CASSLRQVLNTEAFF
>TRBV7-2|.|TRBJ1-3|.
TGTGCCAGCAGCTTAGGGGAGTCTCGCGGAAACACCATATATTTT
CASSLGESRGNTIYF
>TRBV28|.|TRBJ2-4|few
TGTGCCAGCAGTTTATCGGGGATCCTACTAGCCAAAAACATTCAGTACTTC
CASSLSGILLAKNIQYF
>TRBV7-2|.|TRBJ2-4|many
TGTGCCAGCAGCTTCGGCGGGAAGGACATTCAGTACTTC
CASSFGGKDIQYF
>TRBV7-2|TRBD2|TRBJ2-3|many
TGTGCCAGCAGCTTAACAGCGGGATACACAGATACGCAGTATTTT
CASSLTAGYTDTQYF
>TRBV7-9|TRBD1|TRBJ2-2|.
TGTGCCAGCAGCCCACGCCGGACAGGGGGCGTCTCCGGGGAGCTGTTTTTT
CASSPRRTGGVSGELFF
>TRBV4-1|.|TRBJ2-7|few
TGCGCCAGCAGCCAGACAGAAATCTACGAGCAGTACTTC
CASSQTEIYEQYF
>TRBV7-2|TRBD1|TRBJ1-5|.
TGTGCCAGCAGCTCGAACAGGGGTGAGCCCCAGCATTTT
CASSSNRGEPQHF
>TRBV27|.|TRBJ1-5|.
TGTGCCAGCAGTTTATGGGGGGGCCAGCAGCCCCAGCATTTT
CASSLWGGQQPQHF
>TRBV5-5|.|TRBJ2-7|.
TGTGCCAGCAGCGTTGGAGTCCGGGACACGATCTACGAGCAGTACTTC
CASSVGVRDTIYEQYF
>TRBV12-3/TRBV12-4|.|TRBJ2-7|.
TGTGCCAGCAGTTTTGGGCAGGACTACGAGCAGTACTTC
CASSFGQDYEQYF
>TRBV6-5|TRBD1|TRBJ2-7|.
TGTGCCAGCAGTTATTCCAAGGACAGGGGCTACGAGCAGTACTTC
CASSYSKDRGYEQYF
>TRBV11-3|.|TRBJ1-1|.
TGTGCCAGCAGCCAAGGGGTTGGCGCAGGGGCCTCGGGCACTGAAGCTTTCTTT
CASSQGVGAGASGTEAFF
>TRBV20-1|.|TRBJ2-1|.
TGCAGTGCTAGAGATCCCTCGGATACTGAGCAGTTCTTC
CSARDPSDTEQFF
>TRBV7-2|.|TRBJ1-1|.
TGTGCCAGCAGCTTAGAAAGGATTGAAGCTTTCTTT
CASSLERIEAFF
>TRBV7-2|.|TRBJ1-6|few
TGTGCCAGCAGCTTAGGGGGTAGGGATAATTCACCCCTCCACTTT
CASSLGGRDNSPLHF